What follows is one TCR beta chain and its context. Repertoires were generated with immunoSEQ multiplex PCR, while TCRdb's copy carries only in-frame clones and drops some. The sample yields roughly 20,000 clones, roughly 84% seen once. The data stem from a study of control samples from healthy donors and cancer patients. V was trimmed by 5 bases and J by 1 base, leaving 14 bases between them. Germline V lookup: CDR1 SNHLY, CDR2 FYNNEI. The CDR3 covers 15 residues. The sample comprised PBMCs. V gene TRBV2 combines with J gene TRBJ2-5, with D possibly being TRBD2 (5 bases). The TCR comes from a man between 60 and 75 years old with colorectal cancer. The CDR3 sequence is CASSRTGLTQETQYF. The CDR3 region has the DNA TGTGCCAGCAGTCGCACCGGACTCACCCAAGAGACCCAGTACTTC.